This TCR beta chain was sequenced during a study of blood T cells in healthy people across ages. A second roughly 6 to 12 cycle PCR used barcoded and J-beta primers. A single record per CDR3 protein comes from TCRdb applying MiXCR to the 5' RACE reads. The sample lists just under 900,000 distinct CDR3 sequences; about 28% were seen once. Many counts were recorded for this clonotype. Per germline, CDR1 SGHTA and CDR2 FQGNSA. Trimming left V 1 base short and J 7 bases short, with 17 bases between. The CDR3 is made up of 16 amino acids. The sequence was obtained from a woman of 80 years or more in good health. The chain uses TRBV7-2 and TRBJ2-1, with D unresolved. The sequenced sample was blood. This CDR3 reads CASSLGSLRISNEQFF. CDR3 DNA sequence: TGTGCCAGCAGCTTAGGGTCGCTCCGAATCTCGAATGAGCAGTTCTTC.